The clone carrying this T cell receptor beta chain turned up a few times. What it binds is not known. This entry belongs to a study of early T cells in non-severe SARS-CoV-2 infection. Looking at the study overall: RNA in bulk from unsorted whole blood was sequenced, and chains were unpaired.

Individually, cDNA molecules had unique molecular identifiers attached to them. From the 5' RACE reads, TCRdb called clonotypes with MiXCR, one entry per CDR3 protein. The table includes about 58,000 distinct CDR3 sequences, under 15% detected once. Broader study findings: Reliance on VDJdb matching favored anti-spike CD8 responses; private and CD4 specificities were missed.

Per the germline V gene, CDR1 is SGHTA and CDR2 is FQGTGA. Deletions cut 6 bases from V and 2 bases from J, with 15 bases between. The CDR3 length is 15 residues. This TCR derives from an adult who was a healthcare worker with PCR-confirmed SARS-CoV-2 infection or an uninfected control (not recorded which). The gene calls are TRBV7-3 and TRBJ2-3; possibly TRBD2 for D (7 bases). Sequencing input: whole blood. The CDR3: CASRLGGLATDTQYF. In DNA, the CDR3 is TGTGCCAGCAGACTCGGGGGGCTGGCCACAGATACGCAGTATTTT. Using reference TRBV7-3 and TRBJ2-3 for the parts outside the CDR3, the full variable domain is GAGVSQTPSNKVTEKGKYVELRCDPISGHTALYWYRQSLGQGPEFLIYFQGTGAADDSGLPNDRFFAVRPEGSVSTLKIQRTERGDSAVYLCASRLGGLATDTQYFGPGTRLTVL.